These 25 T cell receptor beta chains were sequenced from one sample in a study of blood T cell repertoires in COVID-19 (dated by TCRdb to 2018 to 2021). The library was produced with the immunoSEQ multiplex PCR assay. The table comes from immuneACCESS by way of TCRdb, which keeps in-frame sequences with V and J called. Part of the clones is missing from these tables; in studies checked, under half for an unresolved V gene and the rest for unknown reasons. In this sample the table shows 160,000 or so clones, roughly 84% of which occur a single time. The ten biggest clones cover 15% to 20% of the sample. The sample comprised PBMCs or T cells enriched from blood (not recorded which). The receptors stem from a man aged 55 to 70 who had recovered from COVID-19.

This clone was seen just once. This rearrangement joins TRBV19 to TRBJ1-5; D is unclear. Germline CDR1 LNHDA, CDR2 SQIVND (reference sequence). Trimming shortened V by 1 base and J by 4 bases, and 17 bases separated the two germline ends. The CDR3 sequence is 17 residues long. Here the CDR3 DNA reads TGTGCCAGTAGTATAGGGTCGCTACGGAGAGGGAATCAGCCCCAGCATTTT. Translating it yields CASSIGSLRRGNQPQHF. Full variable domain (rest looked up from reference TRBV19 and TRBJ1-5): DGGITQSPKYLFRKEGQNVTLSCEQNLNHDAMYWYRQDPGQGLRLIYYSQIVNDFQKGDIAEGYSVSREKKESFPLTVTSAQKNPTAFYLCASSIGSLRRGNQPQHFGDGTRLSIL.

V usage is TRBV10-3 and J usage is TRBJ2-2, with TRBD1 matching over 9 bases. This CDR3 spans 15 amino acids. J gave up 6 bases and V 10 bases, and 12 bases lay outside the gene matches. Germline CDR1 is ENHRY and CDR2 is SYGVKD. As DNA, the CDR3 is TGTGCCACAAGCAAACCGGGACAGGGTTCCGGGGAGCTGTTTTTT. Protein product: CATSKPGQGSGELFF.

The chain employs TRBV7-7 and TRBJ2-2, with 14 bases that match TRBD2. Germline CDR1 is SSHAT and CDR2 is FNYEAQ (reference sequence). Germline trimming cut 4 bases from V and 4 bases from J; bases unmatched to any gene: 2. The CDR3 length is 16 residues. The CDR3 here is CASSSGLAGATGELFF. The CDR3 nucleotides read TGTGCCAGCAGCTCGGGACTAGCGGGGGCCACCGGGGAGCTGTTTTTT.

The chain combines TRBV3-1 (or the pseudogene TRBV3-2) with TRBJ1-4; 11 bases align to TRBD1. The V segment lost 0 bases and the J segment 6 bases; nucleotides outside the gene matches: 6. The CDR3 sequence is 17 residues long. In germline, CDR1 is LGHDT, CDR2 YNNKEL (reference sequence). As DNA, the CDR3 is TGTGCCAGCAGCCAAGATGGGACAGGGGGGCAGGATGAAAAACTGTTTTTT. Its translation is CASSQDGTGGQDEKLFF.

The chain uses TRBV5-4 and TRBJ1-1; D is possibly TRBD1 (5 bases). V was pared by 0 bases and J by 1 base, with 10 bases between. CDR1 SGHNT and CDR2 YYREEE come from the germline V gene (reference sequence). CDR3 length: 15 residues. CDR3 in amino acids: CASSLAKGANTEAFF. The DNA for the CDR3 is TGTGCCAGCAGCTTGGCCAAAGGGGCGAACACTGAAGCTTTCTTT.

This clone occurred a few times. This chain uses TRBV6-1 with TRBJ1-6; D is uncertain. This CDR3 has 15 amino acids. Trimming took off 2 bases at V and 7 bases at J, with 12 bases between the two ends. Germline V lookup: CDR1 MNHNS, CDR2 SASEGT. Here the CDR3 DNA reads TGTGCCAGCAGTGAATTTGGGCTGGCGAATTCACCCCTCCACTTT. It encodes CASSEFGLANSPLHF.

This chain joins TRBV7-3 and TRBJ2-1; D might be TRBD2 (6 bases). CDR3 length: 14 amino acids. Trimming removed 0 bases from V and 6 bases from J, with 9 bases in between. Per germline, CDR1 SGHTA and CDR2 FQGTGA. The CDR3 sequence is CASSLTGGFNEQFF. The CDR3 DNA reads TGTGCCAGCAGCTTAACAGGAGGGTTCAATGAGCAGTTCTTC.

The J gene is TRBJ2-1, the V gene TRBV6-5; the match to TRBD2 covers 11 bases. This CDR3 contains 16 residues. J gave up 3 bases and V 2 bases, and 3 bases lay outside the gene matches. Germline V lookup: CDR1 MNHEY, CDR2 SVGAGI. Written as DNA, the CDR3 is TGTGCCAGCAGTTACCCCGGACTAGCGGGCTACAATGAGCAGTTCTTC. Translated: CASSYPGLAGYNEQFF.

The V gene is TRBV6-1, the J gene TRBJ1-3; no definite D call. The germline gives CDR1 MNHNS, CDR2 SASEGT. V shed 3 bases and J shed 0 bases, with 9 bases lying between them. This CDR3 contains 15 residues. This CDR3 is CASSESQFSGNTIYF. The CDR3 DNA follows: TGTGCCAGCAGTGAGTCCCAATTCTCTGGAAACACCATATATTTT.

The gene calls are TRBV9 and TRBJ2-2, with TRBD2 as a possible D gene (5 bases). The germline V gene has CDR1 SGDLS and CDR2 YYNGEE. The CDR3 sequence is 16 residues long. The V end was cut by 0 bases, the J end by 6 bases, with 15 bases between. CDR3 DNA: TGTGCCAGCAGCGTAGAGTTTGCCCGGGGAGCCGGGGAGCTGTTTTTT. Its translation: CASSVEFARGAGELFF.

The genes are TRBV3-1 (or the pseudogene TRBV3-2) and TRBJ1-2, with 8 bases aligning to TRBD1. Per germline, CDR1 LGHDT and CDR2 YNNKEL (reference sequence). Trimming at V came to 3 bases and at J to 8 bases, leaving 5 bases not matched to a gene. The CDR3 length is 13 residues. CDR3 bases: TGTGCCAGCAGCCATAAGGGACAGGCGGGCTACACCTTC. It is translated as CASSHKGQAGYTF.

The chain combines TRBV5-6 with TRBJ1-4; 7 bases map to TRBD1. Germline V gene data show CDR1 as SGHDT and CDR2 as YYEEEE. The CDR3 is 17 amino acids. V lost 3 bases, J lost 7 bases, and 15 bases stayed unmatched. The CDR3 DNA follows: TGTGCCAGCAGCTGGGCAGGGACAGCCGGTAGTGGTGAAAAACTGTTTTTT. Protein: CASSWAGTAGSGEKLFF.

V is TRBV7-9 and J is TRBJ2-6; no firm D call. The germline V gene encodes CDR1 SEHNR and CDR2 FQNEAQ (reference sequence). The CDR3 totals 18 residues. Trimming removed 5 bases at V and 0 bases at J, with 17 bases between. The CDR3 loop is CASSNQHTSRSGANVLTF. CDR3 DNA sequence: TGTGCCAGCAGCAATCAACACACCTCACGCTCTGGGGCCAACGTCCTGACTTTC.

The chain has TRBV27 and TRBJ2-1; D not certain. V was pared by 1 base and J by 6 bases, with 10 bases between. CDR3 length: 14 amino acids. Germline values: CDR1 MNHEY, CDR2 SMNVEV (reference sequence). In nucleotides, the CDR3 is TGTGCCAGCAGTTTATTACGGCCTAGCAATGAGCAGTTCTTC. As protein: CASSLLRPSNEQFF.

This chain uses TRBV7-2 with TRBJ2-7; TRBD2 might be the D (5 bases). With 5 bases removed from V and 1 base from J, the gap between germline ends came to 9 bases. Germline V lookup: CDR1 SGHTA, CDR2 FQGNSA. The CDR3 is made up of 13 amino acids. CDR3 loop: CASSTSLSYEQYF. The DNA for the CDR3 is TGTGCCAGCAGCACTAGTCTATCCTACGAGCAGTACTTC.

This clone was seen once. J is TRBJ2-3 and V is TRBV7-3; D is possibly TRBD2 (6 bases). The ends were cut back, 0 bases at V and 3 bases at J, with 16 bases in the middle. The CDR3 runs to 17 residues. The germline V gene encodes CDR1 SGHTA and CDR2 FQGTGA. CDR3 region: CASSLTLLATGTDTQYF. In DNA form, the CDR3 reads TGTGCCAGCAGCTTAACCTTACTAGCCACAGGAACAGATACGCAGTATTTT.

This sequence joins TRBV27 and TRBJ1-6; maybe TRBD1 (5 bases). The ends were cut back, 4 bases at V and 8 bases at J, with 12 bases in the middle. The CDR3 has 14 amino acids. The germline gives CDR1 MNHEY, CDR2 SMNVEV (reference sequence). CDR3 in DNA: TGTGCCAGCAGTTCCCCCTTCAGGGATTCACCCCTCCACTTT. It specifies CASSSPFRDSPLHF.

The chain carries TRBV7-9 and TRBJ1-6, with 7 bases lining up with TRBD1. The V segment lost 6 bases and the J segment 5 bases; nucleotides outside the gene matches: 10. The CDR3 spans 16 residues. The germline V gene encodes CDR1 SEHNR and CDR2 FQNEAQ (reference sequence). The CDR3 nucleotides are TGTGCCAGCAGACCCAGAGAGGGACAGAATAATTCACCCCTCCACTTT. Residues: CASRPREGQNNSPLHF.

The chain couples TRBV5-1 to TRBJ1-1; 10 bases match TRBD1. V lost 4 bases and J lost 5; bases outside the gene matches: 5. Looked up from germline, CDR1 is SGHRS and CDR2 is YFSETQ. The CDR3 is 14 residues long. CDR3 DNA: TGCGCCAGCAGCCGACCGGGACAGGGGACTGAAGCTTTCTTT. Translated, it gives CASSRPGQGTEAFF.

CDR3 loop: CASSRRWGNQPQHF. CDR3 DNA: TGTGCCAGCAGTCGGAGGTGGGGCAATCAGCCCCAGCATTTT. The V gene is TRBV28, the J gene TRBJ1-5; no clear D gene. Germline-derived CDR1 and CDR2 are MDHEN and SYDVKM. There are 14 residues in the CDR3. V lost 5 bases and J lost 2, with 10 bases in between.

V and J are TRBV7-9 and TRBJ2-5; D unclear. V was trimmed by 1 base and J by 1 base, leaving 4 bases between them. This CDR3 has 13 residues. Germline V gene sequence: CDR1 SEHNR, CDR2 FQNEAQ (reference sequence). The CDR3 nucleotides read TGTGCCAGCAGCTTAGGGCTCCAAGAGACCCAGTACTTC. It codes for CASSLGLQETQYF.

J is TRBJ1-1 and V is TRBV19; TRBD1 agrees at 7 bases. Germline-derived CDR1 and CDR2 are LNHDA and SQIVND (reference sequence). J was trimmed by 1 base and V by 3 bases; bases with no gene match: 2. The CDR3 sequence is 14 residues long. CDR3 sequence reads: CASSMYRGNTEAFF. CDR3 coding DNA: TGTGCCAGTAGTATGTACAGGGGGAACACTGAAGCTTTCTTT.

The rearrangement uses TRBV20-1 and TRBJ2-1; a weak D match, TRBD1 (5 bases). The CDR3 contains 11 residues. Trimming removed 7 bases at V and 4 bases at J, with 8 bases between. From germline, CDR1 is DFQATT and CDR2 SNEGSKA (reference sequence). Written as DNA, the CDR3 is TGCAGTGTACAGGAGTACAATGAGCAGTTCTTC. Translating it yields CSVQEYNEQFF.

This rearrangement joins TRBV5-8 to TRBJ2-5; D is unresolved. V was pared by 4 bases and J by 3 bases, with 7 bases between. The CDR3 covers 12 residues. Germline V CDR1 and CDR2: SGHTS, YDEGEE. CDR3 in DNA: TGTGCCAGCAGCCAGGTTGAAGAGACCCAGTACTTC. It yields the protein CASSQVEETQYF.

The chain joins TRBV19 to TRBJ2-7; 7 nucleotides align to TRBD1. Germline V gene sequence: CDR1 LNHDA, CDR2 SQIVND (reference sequence). The CDR3 contains 13 residues. The trim removed 6 bases at V and 5 bases at J, leaving 7 bases unmatched. The CDR3 coding sequence is TGTGCCAGTAGCCTGGGGACAGCCCACGAGCAGTACTTC. Its protein product is CASSLGTAHEQYF.